The source of this T cell receptor beta chain is a study of cytomegalovirus exposure and HLA in healthy donors. Study-wide background: It was reported in a later analysis that the same platform had been used for the roughly 130 validation repertoires as for the roughly 650 first-cohort repertoires.

Measured with immunoSEQ multiplex PCR; TCRdb has only the in-frame clones, and not every one. The sample holds under 140,000 clones, approximately 89% seen once. CDR1 and CDR2 (germline): SGHVS, FNYEAQ. J lost 4 bases, V lost 5 bases, and 10 bases had no gene match. CDR3 length: 15 amino acids. The study drew the donors from its roughly 110-subject validation cohort, separate from the approximately 690-subject first cohort. The source is a woman under 30 in good health and CMV-seronegative. This sequence joins TRBV7-6 and TRBJ1-1; TRBD1 matches at 7 bases. The sequencing input was PBMCs. The CDR3 region has the DNA TGTGCCAGCAGCCCCCGACAGGGCCGAATCACTGAAGCTTTCTTT. Encoded protein: CASSPRQGRITEAFF.